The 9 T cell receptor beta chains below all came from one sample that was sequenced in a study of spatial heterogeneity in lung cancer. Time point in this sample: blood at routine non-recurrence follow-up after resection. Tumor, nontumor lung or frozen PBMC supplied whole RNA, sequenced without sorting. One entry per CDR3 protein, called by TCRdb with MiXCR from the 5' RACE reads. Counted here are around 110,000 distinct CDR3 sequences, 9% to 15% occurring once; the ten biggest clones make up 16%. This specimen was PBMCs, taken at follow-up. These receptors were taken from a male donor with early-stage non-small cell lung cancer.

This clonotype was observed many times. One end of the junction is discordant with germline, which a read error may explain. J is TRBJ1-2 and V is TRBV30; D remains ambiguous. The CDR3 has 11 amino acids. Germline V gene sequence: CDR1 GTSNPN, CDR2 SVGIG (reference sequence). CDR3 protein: CAWSGRKGRAF. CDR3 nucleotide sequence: TGTGCCTGGAGTGGCCGCAAAGGACGGGCCTTC. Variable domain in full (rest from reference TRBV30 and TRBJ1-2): SQTIHQWPATLVQPVGSPLSLECTVEGTSNPNLYWYRQAAGRGLQLLFYSVGIGQISSEVPQNLSASRPQDRQFILSSKKLLLSDSGFYLCAWSGRKGRAFGSGTRLTVV.

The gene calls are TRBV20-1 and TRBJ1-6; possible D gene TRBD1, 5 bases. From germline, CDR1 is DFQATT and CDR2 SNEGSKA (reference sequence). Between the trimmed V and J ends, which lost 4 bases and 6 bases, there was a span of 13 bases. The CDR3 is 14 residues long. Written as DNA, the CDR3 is TGCAGTGCTACTAGTCTGGGGCTTAATTCACCCCTCCACTTT. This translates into CSATSLGLNSPLHF.

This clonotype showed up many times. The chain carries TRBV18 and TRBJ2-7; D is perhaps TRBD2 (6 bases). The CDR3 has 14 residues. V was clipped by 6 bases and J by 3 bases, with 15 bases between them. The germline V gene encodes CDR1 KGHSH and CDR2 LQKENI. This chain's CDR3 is CASSPAGTDYEQYF. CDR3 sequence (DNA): TGTGCCAGCTCCCCTGCCGGGACTGACTACGAGCAGTACTTC.

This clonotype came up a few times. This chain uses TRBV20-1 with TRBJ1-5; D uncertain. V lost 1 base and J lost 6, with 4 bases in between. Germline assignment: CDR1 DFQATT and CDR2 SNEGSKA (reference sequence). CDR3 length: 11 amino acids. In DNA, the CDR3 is TGCAGTGCTAGAGTGGGTCAGCCCCAGCATTTT. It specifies CSARVGQPQHF.

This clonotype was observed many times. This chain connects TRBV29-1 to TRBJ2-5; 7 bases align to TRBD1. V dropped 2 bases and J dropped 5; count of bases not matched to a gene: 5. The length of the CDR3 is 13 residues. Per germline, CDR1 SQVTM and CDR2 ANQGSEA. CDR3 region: CSVERGRGETQYF. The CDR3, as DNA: TGCAGCGTTGAAAGGGGGCGCGGGGAGACCCAGTACTTC.

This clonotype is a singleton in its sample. The DNA for the CDR3 is TGTGCCAGCAGCGTGGGGTCCTACAATGAGCAGTTCTTC. This codes for CASSVGSYNEQFF. The chain links TRBV9 to TRBJ2-1; no firm D call. In germline, CDR1 is SGDLS, CDR2 YYNGEE. V was pared by 2 bases and J by 1 base, with 4 bases between. The CDR3 sequence is 13 residues long.

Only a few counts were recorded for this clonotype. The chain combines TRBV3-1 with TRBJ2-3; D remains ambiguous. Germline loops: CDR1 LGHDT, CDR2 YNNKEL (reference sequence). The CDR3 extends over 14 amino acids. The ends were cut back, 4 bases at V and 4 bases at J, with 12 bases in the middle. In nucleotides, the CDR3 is TGTGCCAGCAGCCCCTCTCTTCTCGCAGATACGCAGTATTTT. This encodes CASSPSLLADTQYF.

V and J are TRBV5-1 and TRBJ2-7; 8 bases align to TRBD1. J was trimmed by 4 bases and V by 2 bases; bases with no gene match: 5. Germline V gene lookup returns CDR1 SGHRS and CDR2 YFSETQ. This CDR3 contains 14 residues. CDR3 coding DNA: TGCGCCAGCAGCTTCGGGACAGGCCTTTACGAGCAGTACTTC. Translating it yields CASSFGTGLYEQYF.

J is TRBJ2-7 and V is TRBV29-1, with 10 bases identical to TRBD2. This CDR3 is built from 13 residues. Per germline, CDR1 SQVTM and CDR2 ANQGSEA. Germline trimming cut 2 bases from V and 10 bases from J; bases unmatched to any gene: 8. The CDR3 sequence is CSVERASGGSQYF. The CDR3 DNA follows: TGCAGCGTTGAAAGGGCTAGCGGGGGATCTCAGTACTTC.